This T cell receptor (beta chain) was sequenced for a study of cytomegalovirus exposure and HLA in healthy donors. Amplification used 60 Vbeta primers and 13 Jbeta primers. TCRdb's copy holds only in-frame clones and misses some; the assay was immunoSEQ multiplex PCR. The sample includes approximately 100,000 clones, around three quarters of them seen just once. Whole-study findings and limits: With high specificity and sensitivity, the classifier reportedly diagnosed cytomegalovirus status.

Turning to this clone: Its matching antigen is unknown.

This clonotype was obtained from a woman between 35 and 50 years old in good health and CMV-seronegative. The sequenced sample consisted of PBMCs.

CDR3 in DNA: TGTGCCTGGAGTGTAACCGGATCTAGAAGCAATCAGCCCCAGCATTTT. It encodes CAWSVTGSRSNQPQHF. V gene TRBV30 combines with J gene TRBJ1-5; D ambiguous. V lost 0 bases and J 1 base, leaving 13 bases between the germline ends. Germline loops: CDR1 GTSNPN, CDR2 SVGIG (reference sequence). The CDR3 sequence is 16 residues long. Variable domain in full (rest from reference TRBV30 and TRBJ1-5): SQTIHQWPATLVQPVGSPLSLECTVEGTSNPNLYWYRQAAGRGLQLLFYSVGIGQISSEVPQNLSASRPQDRQFILSSKKLLLSDSGFYLCAWSVTGSRSNQPQHFGDGTRLSIL.